The rows below give T cell receptor beta chains drawn from one sample of a study. TCRdb re-derived calls from the RT-PCR reads in MiXCR, one entry per CDR3 protein. The sample lists about 680,000 distinct CDR3 sequences; 13% to 15% were seen once. Sequenced input: memory CD4+ T cells from blood. The receptor set was obtained from a female donor in good health, serving as a healthy control. The CDR3 runs from the conserved cysteine through the conserved F or W. Each record gives: J gene, clone size, D gene, V gene, CDR3 protein, CDR3 DNA. The D gene is left open where the match is weak. Clone size appears in some rows only: once, few, many, or a class for an expanded clone.

j_gene: TRBJ1-4
abundance: many
d_gene: NA
v_gene: TRBV9
CDR3aa: CASSVGLFEEKLFF
CDR3nt: TGTGCCAGCAGCGTAGGGCTGTTTGAGGAAAAACTGTTTTTT

j_gene: TRBJ1-1
abundance: NA
d_gene: TRBD1
v_gene: TRBV6-5
CDR3aa: CASSPSDRGWNTEAFF
CDR3nt: TGTGCCAGCAGCCCCTCGGACAGGGGGTGGAACACTGAAGCTTTCTTT

j_gene: TRBJ1-5
abundance: few
d_gene: NA
v_gene: TRBV7-9
CDR3aa: CASSLDGLGPQHF
CDR3nt: TGTGCCAGCAGCCTGGATGGGCTGGGGCCCCAGCATTTT

j_gene: TRBJ2-3
abundance: many
d_gene: TRBD2
v_gene: TRBV12-3/TRBV12-4
CDR3aa: CASRLAGVDTQYF
CDR3nt: TGTGCCAGCCGGCTAGCGGGAGTCGATACGCAGTATTTT

j_gene: TRBJ1-1
abundance: few
d_gene: NA
v_gene: TRBV10-3
CDR3aa: CAIKRQDSNTEAFF
CDR3nt: TGTGCCATCAAACGACAGGATTCGAACACTGAAGCTTTCTTT

j_gene: TRBJ1-1
abundance: few
d_gene: NA
v_gene: TRBV5-1
CDR3aa: CASSIGRGNTEAFF
CDR3nt: TGCGCCAGCAGCATTGGGAGGGGGAACACTGAAGCTTTCTTT

j_gene: TRBJ2-1
abundance: NA
d_gene: TRBD2
v_gene: TRBV20-1
CDR3aa: CSARDPGLAGPSSYNEQFF
CDR3nt: TGCAGTGCTAGAGATCCGGGACTAGCGGGGCCCAGCTCCTACAATGAGCAGTTCTTC

j_gene: TRBJ2-1
abundance: NA
d_gene: NA
v_gene: TRBV2
CDR3aa: CASNKILTYNEQFF
CDR3nt: TGTGCCAGCAATAAGATTTTAACCTACAATGAGCAGTTCTTC

j_gene: TRBJ1-5
abundance: NA
d_gene: NA
v_gene: TRBV30
CDR3aa: CAWSEDRGQPQHF
CDR3nt: TGTGCCTGGAGTGAGGACCGCGGACAGCCCCAGCATTTT

j_gene: TRBJ1-2
abundance: few
d_gene: NA
v_gene: TRBV29-1
CDR3aa: CSVRENYGYTF
CDR3nt: TGCAGCGTTAGGGAAAACTATGGCTACACCTTC

j_gene: TRBJ2-1
abundance: NA
d_gene: TRBD2
v_gene: TRBV6-5
CDR3aa: CASRSSGAFNEQFF
CDR3nt: TGTGCCAGCAGGTCTAGCGGGGCCTTCAATGAGCAGTTCTTC

j_gene: TRBJ1-6
abundance: few
d_gene: TRBD1
v_gene: TRBV7-2
CDR3aa: CASSGRGPGQGYNSPLHF
CDR3nt: TGTGCCAGCAGCGGAAGGGGGCCGGGACAGGGTTATAATTCACCCCTCCACTTT

j_gene: TRBJ2-7
abundance: many
d_gene: NA
v_gene: TRBV29-1
CDR3aa: CSVVGQGDEQYF
CDR3nt: TGCAGCGTTGTAGGTCAGGGCGACGAGCAGTACTTC

j_gene: TRBJ1-2
abundance: NA
d_gene: NA
v_gene: TRBV12-3/TRBV12-4
CDR3aa: CAGEGDGGYTF
CDR3nt: TGTGCCGGAGAGGGGGATGGTGGCTACACCTTC

j_gene: TRBJ2-2
abundance: few
d_gene: NA
v_gene: TRBV27
CDR3aa: CASLYQGGTNTGELFF
CDR3nt: TGTGCCAGCCTCTACCAGGGAGGTACGAACACCGGGGAGCTGTTTTTT

j_gene: TRBJ2-7
abundance: few
d_gene: NA
v_gene: TRBV6-5
CDR3aa: CASSYLLSGYEQYF
CDR3nt: TGTGCCAGCAGTTACTTACTTAGCGGATACGAGCAGTACTTC

j_gene: TRBJ2-7
abundance: few
d_gene: TRBD1
v_gene: TRBV10-3
CDR3aa: CAITGTASSYEQYF
CDR3nt: TGTGCCATCACCGGGACAGCGAGCTCCTACGAGCAGTACTTC

j_gene: TRBJ2-3
abundance: NA
d_gene: NA
v_gene: TRBV11-2
CDR3aa: CASVRRNTDTQYF
CDR3nt: TGTGCCAGCGTCAGGAGGAACACAGATACGCAGTATTTT

j_gene: TRBJ2-1
abundance: many
d_gene: TRBD2
v_gene: TRBV6-5
CDR3aa: CASMEIAGGGYNEQFF
CDR3nt: TGTGCCAGCATGGAGATAGCGGGAGGAGGCTACAATGAGCAGTTCTTC

j_gene: TRBJ1-1
abundance: NA
d_gene: NA
v_gene: TRBV27
CDR3aa: CASKYQVMNTEAFF
CDR3nt: TGTGCCAGCAAGTATCAGGTCATGAACACTGAAGCTTTCTTT

j_gene: TRBJ2-1
abundance: NA
d_gene: NA
v_gene: TRBV6-6
CDR3aa: CLTAGPYNEQFF
CDR3nt: TGTCTTACGGCGGGCCCCTACAATGAGCAGTTCTTC

j_gene: TRBJ2-5
abundance: NA
d_gene: NA
v_gene: TRBV29-1
CDR3aa: CSVLLGGHTKGTQYF
CDR3nt: TGCAGCGTGCTGTTGGGAGGTCACACCAAGGGGACCCAGTACTTC

j_gene: TRBJ2-7
abundance: NA
d_gene: TRBD2
v_gene: TRBV15
CDR3aa: CATSKGRGGISYEQYF
CDR3nt: TGTGCCACCAGCAAAGGGAGGGGAGGAATCTCCTACGAGCAGTACTTC

j_gene: TRBJ1-2
abundance: few
d_gene: TRBD1
v_gene: TRBV20-1
CDR3aa: CSATMTGNYGYTF
CDR3nt: TGCAGTGCTACAATGACAGGGAACTATGGCTACACCTTC

j_gene: TRBJ1-5
abundance: NA
d_gene: NA
v_gene: TRBV10-3
CDR3aa: CAISDSQTSNQPQHF
CDR3nt: TGTGCCATCAGTGATAGCCAAACTAGCAATCAGCCCCAGCATTTT

j_gene: TRBJ1-1
abundance: NA
d_gene: TRBD1
v_gene: TRBV18
CDR3aa: CASSPDLGQGNTEAFF
CDR3nt: TGTGCCAGCTCACCAGATCTGGGACAGGGGAACACTGAAGCTTTCTTT

j_gene: TRBJ2-7
abundance: NA
d_gene: NA
v_gene: TRBV7-6
CDR3aa: CASSSPSSEQYF
CDR3nt: TGTGCCAGCAGCTCCCCGTCCAGCGAGCAGTACTTC

j_gene: TRBJ1-2
abundance: few
d_gene: NA
v_gene: TRBV9
CDR3aa: CASTRTNGYGYTF
CDR3nt: TGTGCCAGCACCCGTACTAATGGATATGGCTACACCTTC

j_gene: TRBJ1-1
abundance: few
d_gene: NA
v_gene: TRBV4-3
CDR3aa: CASSQIHRDTEAFF
CDR3nt: TGCGCCAGCAGCCAAATTCACAGGGACACTGAAGCTTTCTTT

j_gene: TRBJ2-7
abundance: few
d_gene: NA
v_gene: TRBV7-2
CDR3aa: CASSFDRSYEQYF
CDR3nt: TGTGCCAGCAGCTTTGACAGATCCTACGAGCAGTACTTC

j_gene: TRBJ1-4
abundance: NA
d_gene: NA
v_gene: TRBV12-3/TRBV12-4
CDR3aa: CASTRRSTNEKLFF
CDR3nt: TGTGCCAGCACCAGGAGGTCAACTAATGAAAAACTGTTTTTT

j_gene: TRBJ2-1
abundance: few
d_gene: NA
v_gene: TRBV9
CDR3aa: CASSVVSRGGYNEQFF
CDR3nt: TGTGCCAGCAGCGTAGTGTCGAGGGGGGGGTACAATGAGCAGTTCTTC

j_gene: TRBJ1-2
abundance: many
d_gene: NA
v_gene: TRBV20-1
CDR3aa: CSATTDRPGTAGYTF
CDR3nt: TGCAGTGCAACAACCGATCGGCCGGGGACTGCTGGCTACACCTTC

j_gene: TRBJ1-3
abundance: NA
d_gene: NA
v_gene: TRBV5-1
CDR3aa: CASSSVPGYGNTIYF
CDR3nt: TGCGCCAGCAGCTCGGTACCGGGGTATGGAAACACCATATATTTT

j_gene: TRBJ2-3
abundance: NA
d_gene: NA
v_gene: TRBV5-1
CDR3aa: CASSLEPLSTDTQYF
CDR3nt: TGCGCCAGCAGCTTGGAACCCCTAAGCACAGATACGCAGTATTTT

j_gene: TRBJ2-1
abundance: many
d_gene: NA
v_gene: TRBV15
CDR3aa: CATNLNSEYNEQFF
CDR3nt: TGTGCCACCAACTTAAACAGCGAGTACAATGAGCAGTTCTTC

j_gene: TRBJ2-1
abundance: NA
d_gene: NA
v_gene: TRBV27
CDR3aa: CASSTRGNEQFF
CDR3nt: TGTGCCAGCAGTACCCGGGGGAATGAGCAGTTCTTC

j_gene: TRBJ2-7
abundance: many
d_gene: NA
v_gene: TRBV4-1
CDR3aa: CASSLYRESEQYF
CDR3nt: TGCGCCAGCAGCCTGTACAGGGAAAGCGAGCAGTACTTC

j_gene: TRBJ2-1
abundance: many
d_gene: TRBD2
v_gene: TRBV4-3
CDR3aa: CASKVVLAGYEQFF
CDR3nt: TGCGCCAGCAAAGTAGTACTAGCGGGATATGAGCAGTTCTTC

j_gene: TRBJ1-6
abundance: few
d_gene: NA
v_gene: TRBV15
CDR3aa: CATSREIGALHF
CDR3nt: TGTGCCACCAGCAGAGAAATCGGGGCCCTCCACTTT

j_gene: TRBJ1-1
abundance: few
d_gene: NA
v_gene: TRBV7-6
CDR3aa: CASSPADLIMNTEAFF
CDR3nt: TGTGCCAGCAGCCCAGCCGACTTAATCATGAACACTGAAGCTTTCTTT

j_gene: TRBJ2-1
abundance: many
d_gene: NA
v_gene: TRBV28
CDR3aa: CASSFGTGNEQFF
CDR3nt: TGTGCCAGCAGTTTCGGGACGGGCAATGAGCAGTTCTTC

j_gene: TRBJ2-3
abundance: NA
d_gene: NA
v_gene: TRBV5-1
CDR3aa: CASSLALQSTDTQYF
CDR3nt: TGCGCCAGCAGCTTGGCTCTACAGTCTACAGATACGCAGTATTTT

j_gene: TRBJ1-2
abundance: few
d_gene: NA
v_gene: TRBV27
CDR3aa: CASSLARGVFGGYTF
CDR3nt: TGTGCCAGCAGTTTGGCCAGGGGCGTCTTCGGAGGCTACACCTTC

j_gene: TRBJ2-3
abundance: few
d_gene: TRBD2
v_gene: TRBV7-2
CDR3aa: CASKASGGGDTQYF
CDR3nt: TGTGCCAGCAAGGCTAGCGGGGGTGGAGATACGCAGTATTTT

j_gene: TRBJ2-5
abundance: many
d_gene: TRBD2
v_gene: TRBV7-3
CDR3aa: CASSLGRGGRETQYF
CDR3nt: TGTGCCAGCAGCTTAGGGCGGGGGGGTCGAGAGACCCAGTACTTC

j_gene: TRBJ2-5
abundance: NA
d_gene: TRBD1
v_gene: TRBV29-1
CDR3aa: CSVLGLVGQEETQYF
CDR3nt: TGCAGCGTTTTGGGTTTGGTGGGACAGGAAGAGACCCAGTACTTC

j_gene: TRBJ1-1
abundance: few
d_gene: NA
v_gene: TRBV7-3
CDR3aa: CASSREQNTEAFF
CDR3nt: TGTGCCAGCAGCCGGGAGCAGAACACTGAAGCTTTCTTT